This T cell receptor beta chain was obtained from a study of blood T cell repertoires in COVID-19. Study-wide context: T cells, B-cell-depleted T cells, or PBMCs provided the cDNA or gDNA that served as material.

This clone was seen only a few times. The CDR3 is 16 residues long. The ends were cut back, 4 bases at V and 3 bases at J, with 16 bases in the middle. Germline CDR1 is MGHRA and CDR2 is YSYEKL. As handled by the study authors: Reference gene primers were amplified, and this amplification served to estimate nucleated cell counts. The assay was immunoSEQ multiplex PCR, and TCRdb's table has in-frame clones only and misses some. Clonal size and the V and J genes are those of that table, whereas D and trimming came from the DNA. The top ten clones hold around 1.4% of a sample with some 170,000 clones, about 91% of them seen once.

The J gene is TRBJ1-5, the V gene TRBV4-1; TRBD1 is a possible D gene (6 bases). The sequenced material came from peripheral blood. The TCR comes from a woman aged 50 to 60 with acute or convalescent COVID-19. The CDR3 sequence is CASSLSRGGANQPQHF. Here the CDR3 DNA reads TGCGCCAGCAGCCTATCGAGGGGGGGGGCCAATCAGCCCCAGCATTTT.